These T cell receptor beta chains were read from a single sample in a study of tumor-infiltrating lymphocytes in oesophageal squamous cell carcinoma. TCRdb re-called the PCR reads through MiXCR, storing one row per CDR3 protein. The data hold more than 9,500 distinct CDR3 sequences, with approximately 52% observed a single time. Material for sequencing was normal esophageal tissue next to the tumor. The receptors come from a male donor with esophageal squamous cell carcinoma. Both conserved end residues are part of each CDR3. A D gene is named only where the DNA matches it firmly. Part of the rows lack a size; the others show once, few, many or a class for expanded clones.

CDR3nt: TGCGCCAGCAGTGAGTCGCCAGGGGCTATATCGAACACTGAAGCTTTCTTT
CDR3aa: CASSESPGAISNTEAFF
v_gene: TRBV10-1
j_gene: TRBJ1-1
d_gene: .
abundance: .

CDR3nt: TGTGCCAGCAGCGGACAGGGACAGTGGGGAGAAGCCAAAAACATTCAGTACTTC
CDR3aa: CASSGQGQWGEAKNIQYF
v_gene: TRBV7-4
j_gene: TRBJ2-4
d_gene: TRBD1
abundance: .

CDR3nt: TGTGCCAGCAGCCAAATGGCCAACGTCCTGACTTTC
CDR3aa: CASSQMANVLTF
v_gene: TRBV3-1
j_gene: TRBJ2-6
d_gene: .
abundance: few

CDR3nt: TGTGCCAGCAGCTTACTAGGGCACGGCGGGTACAATGAGCAGTTCTTC
CDR3aa: CASSLLGHGGYNEQFF
v_gene: TRBV7-2
j_gene: TRBJ2-1
d_gene: .
abundance: .

CDR3nt: TGTGCCAGCAGCTTAGCGGGCCGGGAGATGAATGAGCAGTTCTTC
CDR3aa: CASSLAGREMNEQFF
v_gene: TRBV7-6
j_gene: TRBJ2-1
d_gene: .
abundance: .

CDR3nt: TGTGCCAGCGTCCCCGGACAGGGGGGGGATACGCAGTATTTT
CDR3aa: CASVPGQGGDTQYF
v_gene: TRBV6-1
j_gene: TRBJ2-3
d_gene: TRBD1
abundance: medium-sized

CDR3nt: TGTGCCAGCAGCTTAGCTATAGGGAGACGACAGTTCTTC
CDR3aa: CASSLAIGRRQFF
v_gene: TRBV7-6
j_gene: TRBJ2-1
d_gene: .
abundance: .

CDR3nt: TGTGCCAGCAGTCCCGGGACTGGCTCCTACAATGAGCAGTTCTTC
CDR3aa: CASSPGTGSYNEQFF
v_gene: TRBV6-4
j_gene: TRBJ2-1
d_gene: .
abundance: .

CDR3nt: TGTGCCAGCACCCTAGGGAGGAGCTCCTACAATGAGCAGTTCTTC
CDR3aa: CASTLGRSSYNEQFF
v_gene: TRBV6-1
j_gene: TRBJ2-1
d_gene: .
abundance: .

CDR3nt: TGTGCCAGCAGCTTATCCGGGACATATACGCAGTATTTT
CDR3aa: CASSLSGTYTQYF
v_gene: TRBV11-3
j_gene: TRBJ2-3
d_gene: .
abundance: many

CDR3nt: TGTGCCAGCAGCAAAAGCAGGACTAGGAGCACAGATACGCAGTATTTT
CDR3aa: CASSKSRTRSTDTQYF
v_gene: TRBV6-6
j_gene: TRBJ2-3
d_gene: TRBD2
abundance: .

CDR3nt: TGCGCCAGCAGCTTACAGGGTAACTATGGCTACACCTTC
CDR3aa: CASSLQGNYGYTF
v_gene: TRBV5-1
j_gene: TRBJ1-2
d_gene: .
abundance: .

CDR3nt: TGTGCCAGCAGCTCCCGGCCAAGGGACAACCAAGAGACCCAGTACTTC
CDR3aa: CASSSRPRDNQETQYF
v_gene: TRBV7-9
j_gene: TRBJ2-5
d_gene: .
abundance: .

CDR3nt: TGTGCCAGCAGCTTAGCGGGAGGGTCCGCCTGGATTTCACCCCTCCACTTC
CDR3aa: CASSLAGGSAWISPLHF
v_gene: TRBV7-9
j_gene: TRBJ2-6
d_gene: TRBD2
abundance: .

CDR3nt: TGCGCCAGCAGCTTTCGAGGGCAGAACTACGAGCAGTACTTC
CDR3aa: CASSFRGQNYEQYF
v_gene: TRBV5-1
j_gene: TRBJ2-7
d_gene: .
abundance: few

CDR3nt: TGTGCCAGCAGTTTCTCGGGGGGGCCTTACCCGGAGCAGTACTTC
CDR3aa: CASSFSGGPYPEQYF
v_gene: TRBV28
j_gene: TRBJ2-7
d_gene: TRBD2
abundance: many

CDR3nt: TGTGCCAGCAGCTTATTTTACGGGGGGCCTTACGAGCAGTTCTTC
CDR3aa: CASSLFYGGPYEQFF
v_gene: TRBV7-9
j_gene: TRBJ2-1
d_gene: .
abundance: .

CDR3nt: TGTGCCAGCAGCTCCCACGAGGGGGGCGGGATGCGGCACGAGCAGTACTTC
CDR3aa: CASSSHEGGGMRHEQYF
v_gene: TRBV7-8
j_gene: TRBJ2-7
d_gene: .
abundance: .

CDR3nt: TGTGCCAGCAGCCAAAAACACGCGGGACAACCCAATTCACCCCTCCACTTT
CDR3aa: CASSQKHAGQPNSPLHF
v_gene: TRBV3-1
j_gene: TRBJ1-6
d_gene: .
abundance: .

CDR3nt: TGTGCCAGCAGCTTAAGTCGGAGGGGTGGCTACGAGCAGTACTTC
CDR3aa: CASSLSRRGGYEQYF
v_gene: TRBV7-8
j_gene: TRBJ2-7
d_gene: .
abundance: few

CDR3nt: TGTGCCAGCACGGTCGGACTTGGAAACACCATATATTTT
CDR3aa: CASTVGLGNTIYF
v_gene: TRBV6-5
j_gene: TRBJ1-3
d_gene: .
abundance: .

CDR3nt: TGTGCCATCAGTGAGGGACCATTCTACGAGCAGTACTTC
CDR3aa: CAISEGPFYEQYF
v_gene: TRBV10-3
j_gene: TRBJ2-7
d_gene: .
abundance: .

CDR3nt: TGTGCCAGCAGCCTGGATCGTAGCGACGAGCAGTACTTC
CDR3aa: CASSLDRSDEQYF
v_gene: TRBV12-3/TRBV12-4
j_gene: TRBJ2-7
d_gene: .
abundance: medium-sized

CDR3nt: TGTGCCAGCAACCCAGATCTAGCTTTCTTT
CDR3aa: CASNPDLAFF
v_gene: TRBV12-3/TRBV12-4
j_gene: TRBJ1-1
d_gene: .
abundance: medium-sized

CDR3nt: TGTGCCAGCAGTTACGACAGCCTGAACACTGAAGCTTTCTTT
CDR3aa: CASSYDSLNTEAFF
v_gene: TRBV12-3/TRBV12-4
j_gene: TRBJ1-1
d_gene: .
abundance: .

CDR3nt: TGTGCCAGCGGAAGGGGGGACTATGGCTACACCTTC
CDR3aa: CASGRGDYGYTF
v_gene: TRBV12-3/TRBV12-4
j_gene: TRBJ1-2
d_gene: .
abundance: once

CDR3nt: TGTGCCAGCAGCTTGAATTACAGGGCAGATACGCAGTATTTT
CDR3aa: CASSLNYRADTQYF
v_gene: TRBV5-4
j_gene: TRBJ2-3
d_gene: .
abundance: many

CDR3nt: TGTGCCAGCAGCACGACAGGGGTGACAGATACGCAGTATTTT
CDR3aa: CASSTTGVTDTQYF
v_gene: TRBV7-8
j_gene: TRBJ2-3
d_gene: TRBD1
abundance: .

CDR3nt: TGTGCCAGCAGCCCTCACAGCGGGGGGAACGAGCAGTACTTC
CDR3aa: CASSPHSGGNEQYF
v_gene: TRBV7-2
j_gene: TRBJ2-7
d_gene: TRBD2
abundance: .

CDR3nt: TGCGCCAGCAGCCTGCCGGGACAGACCACAGATACGCAGTATTTT
CDR3aa: CASSLPGQTTDTQYF
v_gene: TRBV5-1
j_gene: TRBJ2-3
d_gene: TRBD1
abundance: .

CDR3nt: TGTGCCAGCAGCCCCGCCGGGCCTCACTCCTACGAGCAGTACTTC
CDR3aa: CASSPAGPHSYEQYF
v_gene: TRBV5-3
j_gene: TRBJ2-7
d_gene: .
abundance: few

CDR3nt: TGTGCCAGCAGTTACCACCCGGTGGGGACCCAGTACTTC
CDR3aa: CASSYHPVGTQYF
v_gene: TRBV6-6
j_gene: TRBJ2-5
d_gene: .
abundance: medium-sized

CDR3nt: TGTGCCAGCAGCTTAGAAGGAAGTCGAGGCGGCTATGGCTACACCTTC
CDR3aa: CASSLEGSRGGYGYTF
v_gene: TRBV7-2
j_gene: TRBJ1-2
d_gene: .
abundance: medium-sized

CDR3nt: TGTGCCAGCAGTTACTCGAGAGCGGGGCCGCAAGAGACCCAGTACTTC
CDR3aa: CASSYSRAGPQETQYF
v_gene: TRBV6-8
j_gene: TRBJ2-5
d_gene: TRBD2
abundance: few

CDR3nt: TGTGCCAGCAGCTGGTTTAGCACAGATACGCAGTATTTT
CDR3aa: CASSWFSTDTQYF
v_gene: TRBV7-2
j_gene: TRBJ2-3
d_gene: .
abundance: .

CDR3nt: TGTGCCAGCAGCTTAAGCGTTCACAGGGGGTCCACAGATACGCAGTATTTT
CDR3aa: CASSLSVHRGSTDTQYF
v_gene: TRBV7-3
j_gene: TRBJ2-3
d_gene: TRBD1
abundance: medium-sized

CDR3nt: TGTGCCAGCAGCTCTGACGGGTATAGCAATCAGCCCCAGCATTTT
CDR3aa: CASSSDGYSNQPQHF
v_gene: TRBV7-2
j_gene: TRBJ1-5
d_gene: .
abundance: .

CDR3nt: TGTGCCAGCAGCTTAGATCGACTATCCAATGAGCAGTTCTTC
CDR3aa: CASSLDRLSNEQFF
v_gene: TRBV11-2
j_gene: TRBJ2-1
d_gene: .
abundance: many

CDR3nt: TGTGCCAGCAGCTTAGGTCGGGACAGGGGGCCTAACTATGGCTACACCTTC
CDR3aa: CASSLGRDRGPNYGYTF
v_gene: TRBV11-2
j_gene: TRBJ1-2
d_gene: TRBD1
abundance: many

CDR3nt: TGTGCCAGCTCACCGATCCCGGGAGCGAACACCGGGGAGCTGTTTTTT
CDR3aa: CASSPIPGANTGELFF
v_gene: TRBV18
j_gene: TRBJ2-2
d_gene: .
abundance: many

CDR3nt: TGTGCCACCAGTCAGGGGCGGGATGGCTACACCTTC
CDR3aa: CATSQGRDGYTF
v_gene: TRBV24-1
j_gene: TRBJ1-2
d_gene: .
abundance: once

CDR3nt: TGTGCCAGCAGCCAACAGGGCTTCAATCAGCCCCAGCATTTT
CDR3aa: CASSQQGFNQPQHF
v_gene: TRBV3-1
j_gene: TRBJ1-5
d_gene: .
abundance: .

CDR3nt: TGTGCCATCACTGCTGAGGAGAACACTGAAGCTTTCTTT
CDR3aa: CAITAEENTEAFF
v_gene: TRBV10-3
j_gene: TRBJ1-1
d_gene: .
abundance: .